This T cell receptor beta chain is drawn from a study of blood T cell repertoires in COVID-19. The wider study: Nucleic acid was either cDNA or gDNA, and it came from T cells, B-cell-depleted T cells, or PBMCs.

V dropped 5 bases and J dropped 4 bases, with 9 bases sitting between them. The CDR3 loop spans 14 amino acids. Germline V CDR1 and CDR2: SGHAT, FQNNGV. Some clones are missing from TCRdb's copy, which holds only in-frame ones; the method was immunoSEQ multiplex PCR. The data contain 110,000 to 150,000 clones, 76% of them singletons. This chain links TRBV11-2 with TRBJ1-6; D is possibly TRBD1 (5 bases). The source is a man aged 60 to 75 with acute or convalescent COVID-19. Specimen: peripheral blood. Written as DNA, the CDR3 is TGTGCCAGCAGCGCGGGACGGTATAATTCACCCCTCCACTTT. It encodes CASSAGRYNSPLHF.